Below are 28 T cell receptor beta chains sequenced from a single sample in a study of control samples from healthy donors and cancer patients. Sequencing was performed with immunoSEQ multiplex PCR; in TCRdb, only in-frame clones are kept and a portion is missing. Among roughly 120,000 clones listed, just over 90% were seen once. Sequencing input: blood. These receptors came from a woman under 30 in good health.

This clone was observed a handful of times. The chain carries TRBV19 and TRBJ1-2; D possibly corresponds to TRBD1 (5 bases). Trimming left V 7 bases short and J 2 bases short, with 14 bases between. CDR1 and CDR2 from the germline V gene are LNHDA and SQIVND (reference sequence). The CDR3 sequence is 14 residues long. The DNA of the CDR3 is TGTGCCAGTACAGGGCCCTCCTTCAACTATGGCTACACCTTC. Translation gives CASTGPSFNYGYTF. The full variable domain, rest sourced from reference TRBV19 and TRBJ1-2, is DGGITQSPKYLFRKEGQNVTLSCEQNLNHDAMYWYRQDPGQGLRLIYYSQIVNDFQKGDIAEGYSVSREKKESFPLTVTSAQKNPTAFYLCASTGPSFNYGYTFGSGTRLTVV.

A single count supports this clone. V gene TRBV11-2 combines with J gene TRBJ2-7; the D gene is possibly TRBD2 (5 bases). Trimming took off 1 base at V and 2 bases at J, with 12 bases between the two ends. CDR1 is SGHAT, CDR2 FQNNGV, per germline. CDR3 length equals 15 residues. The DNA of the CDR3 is TGTGCCAGCAGCTTAGTTCCGGGATCAACCTACGAGCAGTACTTC. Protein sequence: CASSLVPGSTYEQYF.

This CDR3 is CAWAGSHLDYGYTF. In nucleotides, the CDR3 is TGTGCCTGGGCTGGAAGTCATCTTGACTATGGCTACACCTTC. The chain carries TRBV30 and TRBJ1-2, with unresolved D. Germline V gene data show CDR1 as GTSNPN and CDR2 as SVGIG (reference sequence). The CDR3 is 14 amino acids. The ends were cut back, 5 bases at V and 3 bases at J, with 16 bases in the middle.

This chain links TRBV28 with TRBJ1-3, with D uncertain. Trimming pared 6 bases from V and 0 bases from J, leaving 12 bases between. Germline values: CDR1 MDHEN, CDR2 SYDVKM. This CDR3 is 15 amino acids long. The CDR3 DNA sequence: TGTGCCAGCAGGTTGTCTCGAGGCTCTGGAAACACCATATATTTT. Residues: CASRLSRGSGNTIYF.

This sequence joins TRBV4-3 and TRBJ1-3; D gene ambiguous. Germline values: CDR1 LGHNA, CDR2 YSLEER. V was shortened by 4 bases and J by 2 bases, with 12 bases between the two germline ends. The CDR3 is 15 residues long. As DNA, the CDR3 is TGCGCCAGCAGCCCTACTCCGTCTCCTGGAAACACCATATATTTT. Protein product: CASSPTPSPGNTIYF.

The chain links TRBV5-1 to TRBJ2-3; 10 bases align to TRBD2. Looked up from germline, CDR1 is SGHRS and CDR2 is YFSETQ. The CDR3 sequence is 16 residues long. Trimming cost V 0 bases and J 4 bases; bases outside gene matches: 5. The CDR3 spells CASSLGPSGSSDTQYF. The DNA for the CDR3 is TGCGCCAGCAGCTTGGGTCCTAGCGGGAGCTCAGATACGCAGTATTTT.

Written as DNA, the CDR3 is TGTGCCAGCAGTTCAGGCCTCAGGCGGGCGCTAAAGGAAGAGACCCAGTACTTC. Protein product: CASSSGLRRALKEETQYF. The rearrangement links TRBV28 to TRBJ2-5; a possible D gene is TRBD2 (5 bases). This CDR3 spans 18 amino acids. Germline V CDR1 and CDR2: MDHEN, SYDVKM. V was trimmed by 4 bases and J by 3 bases, leaving 24 bases between them.

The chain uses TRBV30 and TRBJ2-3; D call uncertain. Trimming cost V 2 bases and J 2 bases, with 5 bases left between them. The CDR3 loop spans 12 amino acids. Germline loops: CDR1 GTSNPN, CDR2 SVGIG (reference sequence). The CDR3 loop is CAWSHNTDTQYF. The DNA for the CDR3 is TGTGCCTGGAGTCATAACACAGATACGCAGTATTTT.

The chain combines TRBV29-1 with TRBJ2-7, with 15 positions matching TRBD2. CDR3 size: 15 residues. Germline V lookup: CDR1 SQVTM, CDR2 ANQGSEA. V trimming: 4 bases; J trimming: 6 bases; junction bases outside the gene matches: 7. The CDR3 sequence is CSVGSGLAGGGEQYF. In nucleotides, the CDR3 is TGCAGCGTTGGGTCGGGACTAGCGGGAGGCGGCGAGCAGTACTTC.

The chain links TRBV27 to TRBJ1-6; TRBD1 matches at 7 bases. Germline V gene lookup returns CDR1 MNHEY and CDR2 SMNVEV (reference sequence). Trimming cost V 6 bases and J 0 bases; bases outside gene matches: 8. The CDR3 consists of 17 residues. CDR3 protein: CASSPGRGLSYNSPLHF. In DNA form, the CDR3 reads TGTGCCAGCAGCCCAGGTAGGGGGCTCTCCTATAATTCACCCCTCCACTTT.

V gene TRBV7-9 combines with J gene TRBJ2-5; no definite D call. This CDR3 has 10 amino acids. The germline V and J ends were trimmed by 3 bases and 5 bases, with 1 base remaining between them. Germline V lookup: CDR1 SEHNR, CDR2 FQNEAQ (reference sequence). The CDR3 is CASSLETQYF. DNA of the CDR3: TGTGCCAGCAGCTTGGAGACCCAGTACTTC.

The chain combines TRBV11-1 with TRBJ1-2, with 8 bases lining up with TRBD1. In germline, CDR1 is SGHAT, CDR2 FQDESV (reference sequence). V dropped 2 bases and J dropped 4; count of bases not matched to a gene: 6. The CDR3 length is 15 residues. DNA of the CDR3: TGTGCCAGCAGCTTAAGGTTCGGGACAGGCTATGGCTACACCTTC. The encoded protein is CASSLRFGTGYGYTF.

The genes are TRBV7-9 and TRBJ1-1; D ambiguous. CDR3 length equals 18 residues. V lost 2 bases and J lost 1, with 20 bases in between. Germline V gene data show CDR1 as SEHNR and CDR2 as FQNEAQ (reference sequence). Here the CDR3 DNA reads TGTGCCAGCAGCTTACCCACTAGCCTACGACGGTGGAACACTGAAGCTTTCTTT. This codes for CASSLPTSLRRWNTEAFF.

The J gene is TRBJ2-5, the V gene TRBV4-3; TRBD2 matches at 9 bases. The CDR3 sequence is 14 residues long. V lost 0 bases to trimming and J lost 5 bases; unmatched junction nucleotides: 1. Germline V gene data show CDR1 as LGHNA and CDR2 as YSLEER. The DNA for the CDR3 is TGCGCCAGCAGCCAAGACAGCGGGGGGGAGACCCAGTACTTC. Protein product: CASSQDSGGETQYF.

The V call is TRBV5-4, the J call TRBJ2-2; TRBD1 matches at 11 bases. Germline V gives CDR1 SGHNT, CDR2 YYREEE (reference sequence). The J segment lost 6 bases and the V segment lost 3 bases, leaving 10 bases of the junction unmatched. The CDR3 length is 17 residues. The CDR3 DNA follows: TGTGCCAGCAGCTCGCTTCTGGGACAGGGGGTAGCCGGGGAGCTGTTTTTT. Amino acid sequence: CASSSLLGQGVAGELFF.

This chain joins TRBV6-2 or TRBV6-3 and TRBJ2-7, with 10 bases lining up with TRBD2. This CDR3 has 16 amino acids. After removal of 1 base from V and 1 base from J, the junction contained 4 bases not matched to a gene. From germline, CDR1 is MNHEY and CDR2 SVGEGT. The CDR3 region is CASSYLAGGKSYEQYF. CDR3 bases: TGTGCCAGCAGTTACTTAGCGGGAGGCAAATCCTACGAGCAGTACTTC.

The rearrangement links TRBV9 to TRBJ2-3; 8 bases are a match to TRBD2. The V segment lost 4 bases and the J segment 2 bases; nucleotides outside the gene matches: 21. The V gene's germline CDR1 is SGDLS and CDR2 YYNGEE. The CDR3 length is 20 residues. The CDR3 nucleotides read TGTGCCAGCAGCACACCTCTATCAGGGAGCGGGAGCCGTAACACAGATACGCAGTATTTT. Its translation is CASSTPLSGSGSRNTDTQYF.

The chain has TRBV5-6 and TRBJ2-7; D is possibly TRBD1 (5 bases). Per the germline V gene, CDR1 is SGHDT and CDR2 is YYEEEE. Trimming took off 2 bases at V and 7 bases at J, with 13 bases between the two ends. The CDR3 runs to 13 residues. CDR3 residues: CASSLDQGQEQYF. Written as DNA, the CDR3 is TGTGCCAGCAGCTTAGATCAGGGCCAAGAGCAGTACTTC. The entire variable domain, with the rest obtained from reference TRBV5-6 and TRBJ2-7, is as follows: DAGVTQSPTHLIKTRGQQVTLRCSPKSGHDTVSWYQQALGQGPQFIFQYYEEEERQRGNFPDRFSGHQFPNYSSELNVNALLLGDSALYLCASSLDQGQEQYFGPGTRLTVT.

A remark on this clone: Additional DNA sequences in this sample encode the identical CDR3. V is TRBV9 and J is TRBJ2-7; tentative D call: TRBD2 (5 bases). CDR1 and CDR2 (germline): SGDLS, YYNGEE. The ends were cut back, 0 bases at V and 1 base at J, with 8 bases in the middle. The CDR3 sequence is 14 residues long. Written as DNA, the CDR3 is TGTGCCAGCAGCGTAGGCGGGTCGTCCTACGAGCAGTACTTC. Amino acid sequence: CASSVGGSSYEQYF.

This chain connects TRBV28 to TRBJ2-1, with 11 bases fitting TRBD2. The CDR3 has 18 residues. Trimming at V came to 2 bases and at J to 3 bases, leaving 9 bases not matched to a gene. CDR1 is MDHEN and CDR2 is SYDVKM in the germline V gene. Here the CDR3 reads CASSLSRTGTSGYNEQFF. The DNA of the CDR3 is TGTGCCAGCAGTTTAAGTCGCACGGGGACTAGCGGCTACAATGAGCAGTTCTTC.

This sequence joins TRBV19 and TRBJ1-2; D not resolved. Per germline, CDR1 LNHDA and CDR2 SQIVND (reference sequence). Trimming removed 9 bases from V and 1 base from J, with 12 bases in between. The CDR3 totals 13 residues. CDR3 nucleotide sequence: TGTGCCAGCCTCGCGACCGGTAACTATGGCTACACCTTC. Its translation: CASLATGNYGYTF.

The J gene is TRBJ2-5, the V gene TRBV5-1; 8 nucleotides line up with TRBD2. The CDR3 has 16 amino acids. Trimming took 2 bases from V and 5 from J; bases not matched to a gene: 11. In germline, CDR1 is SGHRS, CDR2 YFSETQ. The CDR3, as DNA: TGCGCCAGCAGCTTAGTGTTAGCGGGGACTCCTGAGACCCAGTACTTC. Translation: CASSLVLAGTPETQYF.

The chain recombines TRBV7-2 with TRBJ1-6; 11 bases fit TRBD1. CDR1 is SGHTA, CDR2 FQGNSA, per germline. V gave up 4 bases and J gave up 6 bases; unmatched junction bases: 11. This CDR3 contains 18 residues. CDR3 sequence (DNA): TGTGCCAGCAGCTCCACCGGACAGGGGGCGAGGGGTAATTCACCCCTCCACTTT. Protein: CASSSTGQGARGNSPLHF.

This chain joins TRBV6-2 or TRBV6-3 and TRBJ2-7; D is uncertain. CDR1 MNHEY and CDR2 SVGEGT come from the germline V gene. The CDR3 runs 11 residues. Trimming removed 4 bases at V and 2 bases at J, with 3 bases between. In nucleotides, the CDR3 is TGTGCCAGCAGTTTTACCTACGAGCAGTACTTC. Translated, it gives CASSFTYEQYF.

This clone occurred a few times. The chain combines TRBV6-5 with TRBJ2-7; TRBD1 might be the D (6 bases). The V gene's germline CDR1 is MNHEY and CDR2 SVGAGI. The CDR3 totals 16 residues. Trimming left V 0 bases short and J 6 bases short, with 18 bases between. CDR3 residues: CASSYSAGTRTSEQYF. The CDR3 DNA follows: TGTGCCAGCAGTTACTCCGCCGGGACACGTACTTCCGAGCAGTACTTC.

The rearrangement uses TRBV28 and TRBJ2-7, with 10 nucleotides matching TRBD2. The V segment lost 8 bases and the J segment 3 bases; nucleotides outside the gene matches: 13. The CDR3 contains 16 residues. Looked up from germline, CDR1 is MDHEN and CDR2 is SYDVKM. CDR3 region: CASCPSLAGVYYEQYF. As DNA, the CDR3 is TGTGCCAGCTGCCCGTCCCTAGCGGGGGTCTACTACGAGCAGTACTTC.

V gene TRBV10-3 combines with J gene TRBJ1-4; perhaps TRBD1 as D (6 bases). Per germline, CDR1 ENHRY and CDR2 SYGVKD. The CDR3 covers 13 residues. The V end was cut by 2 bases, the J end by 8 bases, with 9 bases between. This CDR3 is CAISERGDEKLFF. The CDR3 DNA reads TGTGCCATCAGTGAGAGGGGGGACGAAAAACTGTTTTTT.

CDR3 nucleotide sequence: TGCGCCAGCAGCTTGGGGTGGACTAGCGGCTACGAGCAGTACTTC. Translating gives CASSLGWTSGYEQYF. The gene calls are TRBV5-1 and TRBJ2-7; 10 nucleotides line up with TRBD2. J lost 3 bases, V lost 0 bases, and 3 bases had no gene match. The CDR3 covers 15 residues. Germline V gene lookup returns CDR1 SGHRS and CDR2 YFSETQ.